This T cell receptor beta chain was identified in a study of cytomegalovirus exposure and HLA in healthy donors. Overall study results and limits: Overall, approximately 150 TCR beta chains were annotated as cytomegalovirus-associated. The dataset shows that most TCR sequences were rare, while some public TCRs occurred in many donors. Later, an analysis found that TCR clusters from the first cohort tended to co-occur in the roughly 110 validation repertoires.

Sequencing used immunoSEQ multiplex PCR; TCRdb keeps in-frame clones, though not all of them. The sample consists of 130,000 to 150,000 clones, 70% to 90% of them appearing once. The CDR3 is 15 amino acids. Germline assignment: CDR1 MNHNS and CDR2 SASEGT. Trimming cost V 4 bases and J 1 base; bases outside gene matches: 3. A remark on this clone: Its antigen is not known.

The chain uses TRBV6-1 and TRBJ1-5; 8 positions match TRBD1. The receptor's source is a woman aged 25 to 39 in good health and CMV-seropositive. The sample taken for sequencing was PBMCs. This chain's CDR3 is CASSVTGGSNQPQHF. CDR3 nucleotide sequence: TGTGCCAGCAGTGTAACAGGGGGAAGCAATCAGCCCCAGCATTTT.